The rows below give T cell receptor beta chains drawn from one sample of a study of regulatory T cells in long-lasting Graves disease. MiXCR, applied by TCRdb to the multiplex PCR reads, yields one record per CDR3 protein. Here the sample spans more than 350,000 distinct CDR3 sequences, about 15% being singletons. The same data also contributed to another study, on T cells in Graves' hyperthyroidism and ophthalmopathy.

Specimen: peripheral blood mononuclear cells (PBMCs), collected at new diagnosis, from a patient treated with antithyroid drugs. The receptors here all came from a woman aged 25 to 39 with Graves disease. The CDR3 runs from the conserved cysteine through the conserved F or W. D genes are given only for firm matches. Clone size is not always given. Where it is, it says once, few, many or a class for expanded clones.

>TRBJ2-2|-|TRBV6-4|-
CASSGTDTGELFF
TGTGCCAGCAGTGGGACAGACACCGGGGAGCTGTTTTTT
>TRBJ1-6|-|TRBV7-8|-
CASSLADSPNSPLHF
TGTGCCAGCAGCTTGGCCGACAGCCCAAATTCACCCCTCCACTTT
>TRBJ2-1|many|TRBV27|TRBD2
CASNSGSGLAALYNEQFF
TGTGCCAGCAATTCCGGATCGGGACTAGCGGCCCTCTACAATGAGCAGTTCTTC
>TRBJ1-5|many|TRBV2|-
CASKSGAQPQHF
TGTGCCAGCAAATCAGGGGCTCAGCCCCAGCATTTT
>TRBJ1-1|many|TRBV6-1|-
CASSGGVDDF
TGTGCCAGCAGTGGGGGCGTGGACGATTTT
>TRBJ2-7|many|TRBV29-1|-
CSVEISGNSYEQYF
TGCAGCGTTGAGATTTCGGGGAATTCATACGAGCAGTACTTC
>TRBJ2-3|many|TRBV29-1|TRBD1
CSVVGSGQGRTDTQYF
TGCAGCGTTGTAGGTTCGGGACAGGGGAGGACAGATACGCAGTATTTT
>TRBJ2-7|few|TRBV9|-
CASSLDSFSYEQCF
TGTGCCAGCAGCCTAGACAGTTTCTCCTACGAGCAGTGCTTC
>TRBJ1-1|-|TRBV6-2/TRBV6-3|TRBD1
CASITGGVTEAFF
TGTGCCAGCATCACAGGGGGTGTCACTGAAGCTTTCTTT
>TRBJ2-3|many|TRBV20-1|-
CSAHPSASTDTQYF
TGCAGTGCCCATCCTAGCGCGAGCACAGATACGCAGTATTTT
>TRBJ2-3|few|TRBV3-1|-
CASEGGTDTQYF
TGTGCCAGCGAGGGTGGCACAGATACGCAGTACTTT
>TRBJ2-3|many|TRBV6-1|TRBD1
CATPGQGTDTQYF
TGTGCCACCCCGGGACAGGGCACAGATACGCAGTATTTT
>TRBJ2-1|many|TRBV3-1|TRBD2
CASTLAGGRGNEQFF
TGTGCCAGCACCCTAGCGGGAGGGCGCGGCAATGAGCAGTTCTTC
>TRBJ2-7|-|TRBV9|TRBD2
CASSGGGEGSGTYEQYF
TGTGCCAGCAGCGGGGGGGGAGAAGGTAGCGGGACCTACGAGCAGTACTTC
>TRBJ1-4|-|TRBV20-1|-
CSARQGSSNEKLFF
TGCAGTGCTAGACAGGGTAGCTCTAATGAAAAACTGTTTTTT
>TRBJ1-6|few|TRBV30|TRBD1
CAWMTTGYRSPLHF
TGTGCCTGGATGACGACAGGGTACCGGTCACCCCTCCACTTT
>TRBJ2-1|few|TRBV9|TRBD2
CASSVSGGRADEQFF
TGTGCCAGCAGCGTATCAGGCGGGAGGGCCGATGAGCAGTTCTTC
>TRBJ1-2|-|TRBV5-1|TRBD1
CASSTDRGYGYTF
TGCGCCAGCAGCACGGACAGGGGCTATGGCTACACCTTC
>TRBJ2-5|many|TRBV11-3|-
CASSSQGTETQYF
TGTGCCAGCAGCTCGCAGGGGACCGAGACCCAGTACTTC
>TRBJ2-1|many|TRBV11-2|-
CASSLYGRELF
TGTGCCAGCAGCTTATACGGTAGGGAGCTCTTC
>TRBJ2-7|few|TRBV28|-
CASRALEETYEQYF
TGTGCCAGCAGAGCGCTAGAAGAGACCTACGAGCAGTACTTC
>TRBJ2-3|many|TRBV12-3/TRBV12-4|-
CATGTDTQYF
TGTGCCACCGGGACAGATACGCAGTATTTT
>TRBJ1-1|many|TRBV7-9|-
CASSREPPNTEAFF
TGTGCCAGCTCTAGAGAGCCTCCGAACACTGAAGCTTTCTTT
>TRBJ2-1|many|TRBV20-1|TRBD2
CSARTSGGGYNEQFF
TGCAGTGCTAGAACTAGCGGGGGGGGCTACAATGAGCAGTTCTTC
>TRBJ2-7|many|TRBV28|TRBD1
CASSLPGQGIVAYEQYF
TGTGCCAGCAGTTTACCGGGACAGGGTATTGTCGCCTACGAGCAGTACTTC
>TRBJ1-2|many|TRBV9|-
CASSVSARAEASYGYTF
TGTGCCAGCAGCGTATCTGCTAGGGCAGAGGCGTCCTATGGCTACACCTTC
>TRBJ2-6|few|TRBV6-4|-
CASSYTGARDVLTF
TGTGCCAGCAGTTACACGGGGGCGAGGGACGTCCTGACTTTC
>TRBJ1-1|many|TRBV20-1|TRBD1
CSASGTGTNTEAFF
TGCAGTGCTAGCGGGACAGGGACGAACACTGAAGCTTTCTTT
>TRBJ2-1|many|TRBV2|TRBD2
CASSRGASGDNEQFF
TGTGCCAGCAGTCGAGGGGCTAGCGGGGACAATGAGCAGTTCTTC
>TRBJ1-5|many|TRBV12-3/TRBV12-4|-
CASSLALGDGEQPQHF
TGTGCCAGCAGTTTAGCCCTAGGTGACGGCGAACAGCCCCAGCATTTT
>TRBJ1-5|many|TRBV5-1|-
CASSLVPTGYSNQPQHF
TGCGCCAGCAGCTTGGTCCCCACAGGGTATAGCAATCAGCCCCAGCATTTT
>TRBJ2-2|-|TRBV5-4|-
CASSSAQGDYTGELFF
TGTGCCAGCAGCTCCGCCCAGGGCGATTACACCGGGGAGCTGTTTTTT
>TRBJ2-1|many|TRBV11-2|TRBD1
CASSPTGTGNNEQFF
TGTGCCAGCAGCCCTACCGGGACAGGAAACAATGAGCAGTTCTTC
>TRBJ2-7|many|TRBV20-1|TRBD1
CSARRTGTHEQYF
TGCAGTGCTCGGAGGACAGGCACCCACGAGCAGTACTTC
>TRBJ2-7|few|TRBV24-1|-
CATSSRDNSYEQYF
TGTGCCACCAGTTCCCGGGACAACTCCTACGAGCAGTACTTC
>TRBJ2-1|few|TRBV7-3|TRBD2
CASSLAPLSGRGGNEQFF
TGTGCCAGCAGCTTAGCCCCCCTTTCGGGCCGGGGGGGCAATGAGCAGTTCTTC
>TRBJ2-1|few|TRBV15|-
CATSARAQGLLSSYNEQFF
TGTGCCACCAGCGCCAGGGCCCAGGGGCTTCTAAGCTCCTACAATGAGCAGTTCTTC